The 16 T cell receptor beta chains below were found in one sample sequenced in a study of STAT5B mutations in CD4+ large granular lymphocyte leukemia. This table comes from immunoSEQ multiplex PCR, and its TCRdb copy is limited to in-frame clones, with some not included. The sample shows about 27,000 clones, roughly 69% of them seen only once. Sequences were obtained from CD4+ T cells from blood buffy coats. The receptor set was obtained from a human donor in good health.

The chain couples TRBV6-5 to TRBJ2-3, with a tentative D call TRBD2 (5 bases). The CDR3 totals 15 residues. V was trimmed by 4 bases and J by 4 bases, leaving 15 bases between them. In germline, CDR1 is MNHEY, CDR2 SVGAGI. DNA of the CDR3: TGTGCCAGCAGTTCCCAGGTGGGAGAGGCAGATACGCAGTATTTT. Its protein product is CASSSQVGEADTQYF.

J is TRBJ2-3 and V is TRBV7-8; 8 bases map to TRBD2. The CDR3 is made up of 14 amino acids. Germline CDR1 and CDR2: SGHVS and FQNEAQ. V was clipped by 4 bases and J by 7 bases; unmatched bases: 7. CDR3 in amino acids: CASSSGLGANTQYF. CDR3 in DNA: TGTGCCAGCAGCTCGGGACTAGGTGCGAATACGCAGTATTTT.

Only a few counts were recorded for this clone. This chain joins TRBV10-1 and TRBJ2-7, with TRBD1 matching 7 bases. This CDR3 is 11 amino acids long. V shed 11 bases and J 3 bases; nucleotides not matched to a gene: 4. The germline V gene has CDR1 WNHNN and CDR2 SYGVQD (reference sequence). The CDR3 DNA reads as TGCGCCGCTCGACAGGGCTACGAGCAGTACGTC. It specifies CAARQGYEQYV.

This chain joins TRBV2 and TRBJ1-1, with unresolved D. Germline CDR1 SNHLY, CDR2 FYNNEI. V dropped 6 bases and J dropped 3 bases, with 11 bases sitting between them. This CDR3 comprises 13 residues. CDR3: CASRGFGDTEAFF. Here the CDR3 DNA reads TGTGCCAGCAGGGGGTTCGGGGACACTGAAGCTTTCTTT.

This clone was counted between two and nine times. The V call is TRBV19, the J call TRBJ2-1, with D maybe TRBD1 (6 bases). In germline, CDR1 is LNHDA, CDR2 SQIVND (reference sequence). V was clipped by 6 bases and J by 7 bases, with 16 bases between them. This CDR3 comprises 14 residues. The CDR3 nucleotides are TGTGCCAGTAGCCAACCCGGGACAAAAAATGAGCAGTTCTTC. Translating it yields CASSQPGTKNEQFF.

Regarding this clone: The junction departs from the called germline gene at one end, perhaps through a read error. The rearrangement joins TRBV7-7 to TRBJ2-5; D possibly matches TRBD1 or TRBD2 (7 bases each). Germline V gene sequence: CDR1 SSHAT, CDR2 FNYEAQ (reference sequence). CDR3 length: 16 residues. CDR3: CASSLGRGQTQETQYF. The CDR3 nucleotides read TGTGCTAGCAGCTTAGGGAGGGGACAGACCCAAGAGACCCAGTACTTC.

The chain has TRBV10-3 and TRBJ2-3; D not resolved. The CDR3 has 15 residues. The V gene lost 7 bases and the J gene lost 0 bases, with 14 bases spanning the gap. Germline V gene sequence: CDR1 ENHRY, CDR2 SYGVKD. DNA for the CDR3: TGTGCCATCATGGCCGGACCCGACAGCACAGATACGCAGTATTTT. Protein product: CAIMAGPDSTDTQYF.

This clone was recorded a few times. The chain links TRBV28 to TRBJ1-1; the D gene is possibly TRBD1 (5 bases). The V gene's germline CDR1 is MDHEN and CDR2 SYDVKM. The length of the CDR3 is 12 residues. Deletions cut 7 bases from V and 9 bases from J, with 15 bases between. CDR3 coding DNA: TGTGCCAGCACCGGAGGGGCCTTAAAAGCTTTCTTT. As protein: CASTGGALKAFF.

The gene calls are TRBV9 and TRBJ1-6; no clear D gene. Trimming took off 1 base at V and 0 bases at J, with 8 bases between the two ends. Germline V gene lookup returns CDR1 SGDLS and CDR2 YYNGEE. The CDR3 sequence is 16 residues long. DNA of the CDR3: TGTGCCAGCAGCGTATCTCCCAGCTCCTATAATTCACCCCTCCACTTT. Residues: CASSVSPSSYNSPLHF.

This chain's CDR3 is CASSSGLLETQYF. CDR3 in DNA: TGTGCCAGCAGCTCAGGACTATTAGAGACCCAGTACTTC. The chain joins TRBV11-2 to TRBJ2-5; a weak D match, TRBD2 (6 bases). CDR3 length: 13 residues. Germline loops: CDR1 SGHAT, CDR2 FQNNGV. Trimming took off 4 bases at V and 4 bases at J, with 10 bases between the two ends.

The chain combines TRBV9 with TRBJ2-5; 11 bases are a match to TRBD2. Trimming cost V 3 bases and J 5 bases; bases outside gene matches: 6. Germline V lookup: CDR1 SGDLS, CDR2 YYNGEE. This CDR3 has 15 residues. CDR3 region: CASSGKTSGDETQYF. DNA for the CDR3: TGTGCCAGCAGCGGTAAGACTAGCGGGGATGAGACCCAGTACTTC.

The chain couples TRBV5-6 to TRBJ2-1; maybe TRBD1 (6 bases). The germline V and J ends were trimmed by 4 bases and 5 bases, with 28 bases remaining between them. Germline CDR1 is SGHDT and CDR2 is YYEEEE. This CDR3 is 19 amino acids long. DNA of the CDR3: TGTGCCAGCAGCCGTTTCCTTTACAGGGCCCGAATTAACAACAATGAGCAGTTCTTC. This translates into CASSRFLYRARINNNEQFF.

This clone was seen once. This chain connects TRBV19 to TRBJ2-3; D unclear. The CDR3 spans 14 residues. Deletions cut 2 bases from V and 1 base from J, with 7 bases between. From germline, CDR1 is LNHDA and CDR2 SQIVND (reference sequence). CDR3 sequence (DNA): TGTGCCAGTAGTATACGTTTGGGCACAGATACGCAGTATTTT. Its protein is CASSIRLGTDTQYF.

This sequence joins TRBV6-5 and TRBJ2-3; D remains ambiguous. The germline V gene has CDR1 MNHEY and CDR2 SVGAGI. CDR3 size: 16 residues. V was clipped by 0 bases and J by 5 bases, with 15 bases between them. CDR3 coding DNA: TGTGCCAGCAGTTACTCTAGGCCCAGCAGGAGAGATACGCAGTATTTT. Amino acids: CASSYSRPSRRDTQYF.

The rearrangement joins TRBV5-4 to TRBJ2-3, with 8 bases aligning to TRBD1. Germline trimming cut 7 bases from V and 2 bases from J; bases unmatched to any gene: 3. Germline V gene data show CDR1 as SGHNT and CDR2 as YYREEE (reference sequence). The CDR3 extends over 13 amino acids. CDR3 protein: CASVDRVTDTQYF. DNA for the CDR3: TGTGCCAGCGTGGACAGGGTCACAGATACGCAGTATTTT.

The rearrangement joins TRBV4-2 to TRBJ1-1; no reliable D call. V was trimmed by 1 base and J by 2 bases, leaving 11 bases between them. The germline V gene encodes CDR1 LGHNA and CDR2 YNFKEQ. This CDR3 contains 15 residues. The CDR3, as DNA: TGTGCCAGCAGCCAAGTCTGGAGGGAAAACACTGAAGCTTTCTTT. Translated, it gives CASSQVWRENTEAFF.